A selection of T cell receptor beta chains follows, all from one sample in a study of cytomegalovirus exposure and HLA in healthy donors. The table came from immunoSEQ multiplex PCR; TCRdb's copy has only in-frame clones and leaves some out. The sample lists 95,000 to 150,000 clones; 15% were seen once. The sequenced sample was PBMCs. The receptors stem from a woman in her late teens or twenties in good health and CMV-seronegative. Each CDR3 is given with its conserved first and last residue. The D gene is left open where the match is weak. The size of a clone is reported for some rows only, either as once, few or many, or as a class for expanded clones.

>TRBV7-6|few|TRBJ1-4|14|-
CASSQGGGREKLFF
TGTGCCAGCAGCCAGGGAGGAGGCCGAGAAAAACTGTTTTTT
>TRBV7-9|few|TRBJ2-2|13|-
CASSAQTAGELFF
TGTGCCAGCAGCGCACAGACAGCCGGGGAGCTGTTTTTT
>TRBV13|few|TRBJ2-7|15|TRBD1
CASSRRTGGFYEQYF
TGTGCCAGCAGTCGGAGGACAGGGGGCTTCTACGAGCAGTACTTC
>TRBV5-1|few|TRBJ2-7|14|TRBD1
CASTRTGLSYEQYF
TGCGCCAGCACCCGGACAGGCCTTTCCTACGAGCAGTACTTC
>TRBV6-6|-|TRBJ1-1|11|-
CASSLRTEAFF
TGTGCCAGCAGCCTGAGAACTGAAGCTTTCTTT
>TRBV7-6|-|TRBJ2-7|13|TRBD1
CASSAETGNEQYF
TGTGCCAGCAGCGCTGAGACAGGGAACGAGCAGTACTTC
>TRBV7-9|-|TRBJ1-2|14|-
CASSSAGHPYGYTF
TGTGCCAGCAGCTCCGCCGGACACCCCTATGGCTACACCTTC
>TRBV29-1|few|TRBJ2-7|13|TRBD2
CSVGSGASYEQYF
TGCAGCGTTGGAAGCGGGGCCTCCTACGAGCAGTACTTC
>TRBV9|-|TRBJ1-1|15|-
CASSEYSFVNTEAFF
TGTGCCAGCAGCGAATATTCGTTTGTAAACACTGAAGCTTTCTTT
>TRBV27|few|TRBJ2-1|16|TRBD2
CASRTLLAGVGNEQFF
TGTGCCAGCAGGACTCTACTAGCGGGAGTAGGCAATGAGCAGTTCTTC
>TRBV7-2|few|TRBJ2-5|15|-
CASSFSEWARETQYF
TGTGCCAGCAGCTTCTCCGAGTGGGCCCGGGAGACCCAGTACTTC
>TRBV14|few|TRBJ1-2|14|-
CASSQSSGGGGYTF
TGTGCCAGCAGCCAGAGTTCGGGAGGCGGTGGCTACACCTTC
>TRBV7-8|-|TRBJ2-7|14|TRBD1
CASSPGQVSYEQYF
TGTGCCAGCAGCCCAGGACAGGTTTCCTACGAGCAGTACTTC
>TRBV10-2|few|TRBJ2-7|12|TRBD2
CASSPGTTEQYF
TGCGCCAGCAGCCCCGGGACTACGGAGCAGTACTTC
>TRBV28|-|TRBJ2-7|14|TRBD1
CASSEPGQGYEQYF
TGTGCCAGCAGCGAACCGGGACAGGGGTACGAGCAGTACTTC
>TRBV28|-|TRBJ1-5|11|-
CASSPLGPQHF
TGTGCCAGCAGCCCCCTAGGGCCCCAGCATTTT
>TRBV30|-|TRBJ2-7|11|-
CAWGTGYEQYF
TGTGCCTGGGGAACAGGCTACGAGCAGTACTTC
>TRBV27|-|TRBJ1-1|15|-
CASSPIGGTNTEAFF
TGTGCCAGCAGTCCAATCGGGGGGACGAACACTGAAGCTTTCTTT
>TRBV2|once|TRBJ2-2|15|TRBD2
CASSEERGASGELFF
TGTGCCAGCAGTGAAGAGCGGGGGGCAAGCGGGGAGCTGTTTTTT
>TRBV27|few|TRBJ1-6|14|TRBD1
CASCWDRSNSPLHF
TGTGCCAGCTGCTGGGACAGGAGCAATTCACCCCTCCACTTT
>TRBV5-1|-|TRBJ1-1|14|-
CASSPSTGNTGAFF
TGCGCCAGCAGCCCAAGTACAGGGAACACGGGGGCTTTCTTT
>TRBV6-1|few|TRBJ2-7|14|TRBD1
CATLIGTGAREQYF
TGTGCCACCTTAATCGGGACAGGGGCTCGGGAGCAGTACTTC
>TRBV28|-|TRBJ1-5|14|-
CASSRDISNQPQHF
TGTGCCAGCAGTCGGGACATTAGCAATCAGCCCCAGCATTTT
>TRBV14|-|TRBJ1-1|14|-
CASSQDQGNTEAFF
TGTGCCAGCAGCCAAGACCAGGGGAACACTGAAGCTTTCTTT
>TRBV27|-|TRBJ2-5|13|-
CASSLSALETQYF
TGTGCCAGCAGTTTATCGGCCTTAGAGACCCAGTACTTC
>TRBV28|few|TRBJ1-6|17|-
CASSSTVLPPRNSPLHF
TGTGCCAGCAGTTCCACGGTTCTCCCACCGAGAAATTCACCCCTCCACTTT
>TRBV6-1|-|TRBJ1-3|18|-
CASSVFSFDRSSGNTIYF
TGTGCCAGCAGTGTATTCTCATTCGACAGGAGCTCTGGAAACACCATATATTTT
>TRBV5-1|-|TRBJ2-3|17|TRBD1
CASSSRTGGVEADTQYF
TGCGCCAGCAGCTCCCGGACAGGGGGAGTAGAAGCAGATACGCAGTATTTT
>TRBV6-9|-|TRBJ1-6|16|TRBD1
CASSHYRTGGGSPLHF
TGTGCCAGCAGTCACTACCGGACAGGGGGAGGCTCACCCCTCCACTTT
>TRBV6-6|-|TRBJ1-1|14|-
CASSYSSGGTEAFF
TGTGCCAGCAGTTACTCGAGCGGGGGCACTGAAGCTTTCTTT
>TRBV11-2|few|TRBJ2-1|15|TRBD2
CASSFQAGPYNEQFF
TGTGCCAGCAGCTTCCAAGCGGGACCCTACAATGAGCAGTTCTTC
>TRBV28|-|TRBJ1-2|12|TRBD1
CASTDRDYGYTF
TGTGCCAGCACCGACAGGGACTATGGCTACACCTTC
>TRBV28|-|TRBJ1-2|14|TRBD1
CASSPGTGSYGYTF
TGTGCCAGCAGCCCCGGGACAGGGTCCTATGGCTACACCTTC
>TRBV4-1|-|TRBJ2-3|14|-
CASSLGGGGDTQYF
TGCGCCAGCAGCTTAGGGGGAGGGGGGGATACGCAGTATTTT
>TRBV30|-|TRBJ2-7|14|TRBD2
CAWSRTSGRDEQYF
TGTGCCTGGAGTAGGACTAGCGGGAGGGACGAGCAGTACTTC
>TRBV10-3|few|TRBJ2-6|20|TRBD1
CAISDSGQGFLVSGANVLTF
TGTGCCATCAGTGATTCGGGACAGGGGTTCCTAGTTTCTGGGGCCAACGTCCTGACTTTC
>TRBV4-2|-|TRBJ2-3|17|-
CASSPLDGDPRVDTQYF
TGTGCCAGCAGCCCGCTAGATGGAGACCCCCGGGTAGATACGCAGTATTTT
>TRBV21-1|-|TRBJ2-7|14|-
CASIRGVPPDEQYF
TGTGCCAGCATTCGGGGGGTCCCACCGGACGAGCAGTACTTC
>TRBV4-3|few|TRBJ2-1|15|TRBD2
CASSRAGGSYNEQFF
TGCGCCAGCAGTCGCGCGGGGGGGTCCTACAATGAGCAGTTCTTC
>TRBV28|-|TRBJ2-5|12|TRBD1
CASYRGIETQYF
TGTGCCAGTTACAGGGGGATAGAGACCCAGTACTTC
>TRBV27|few|TRBJ1-5|13|-
CASSRTANQPQHF
TGTGCCAGCAGTAGGACAGCCAATCAGCCCCAGCATTTT
>TRBV5-4|-|TRBJ2-3|13|-
CASSPPSADTQYF
TGTGCCAGCAGCCCGCCGAGCGCAGATACGCAGTATTTT
>TRBV10-2|-|TRBJ1-1|13|-
CASRETMNTEAFF
TGCGCCAGCCGGGAGACTATGAACACTGAAGCTTTCTTT
>TRBV28|-|TRBJ1-4|15|-
CASSPDNREWKKLFF
TGTGCCAGCAGCCCCGATAACAGGGAGTGGAAAAAACTGTTTTTT
>TRBV4-3|few|TRBJ1-2|14|TRBD1
CASSVHRGEYGYTF
TGCGCCAGCAGCGTGCACAGGGGGGAATATGGCTACACCTTC
>TRBV23-1|few|TRBJ2-3|18|-
CASSQNFWSRGKTDTQYF
TGCGCCAGCAGTCAAAATTTTTGGTCCAGGGGCAAAACAGATACGCAGTATTTT
>TRBV6-5|few|TRBJ1-1|15|-
CASSYLSRGRTEAFF
TGTGCCAGCAGTTACTTGAGCAGGGGTCGCACTGAAGCTTTCTTT
>TRBV5-1|-|TRBJ2-7|15|-
CASSLATGSSYEQYF
TGCGCCAGCAGCCTTGCAACAGGTAGCTCCTACGAGCAGTACTTC
>TRBV5-6|-|TRBJ2-1|15|-
CASSSRTGSHNEQFF
TGTGCCAGCAGCTCCCGAACGGGGAGTCACAATGAGCAGTTCTTC
>TRBV6-1|few|TRBJ2-3|14|TRBD2
CASSSGGDTDTQYF
TGTGCCAGCAGTAGCGGGGGGGACACAGATACGCAGTATTTT
>TRBV2|few|TRBJ1-5|15|TRBD1
CASRPGQGALKPQHF
TGTGCCAGCAGACCGGGACAGGGGGCCCTTAAGCCCCAGCATTTT
>TRBV29-1|few|TRBJ2-7|12|TRBD1
CSVEGTGGEQYF
TGCAGCGTTGAAGGGACAGGAGGCGAGCAGTACTTC
>TRBV9|few|TRBJ1-4|15|-
CASSVGDAGSEKLFF
TGTGCCAGCAGCGTAGGGGATGCGGGTTCTGAAAAACTGTTTTTT
>TRBV6-1|few|TRBJ2-7|15|TRBD1
CASSGDRGLSVGQYF
TGTGCCAGCAGTGGAGACAGGGGACTGTCGGTAGGGCAGTACTTC
>TRBV2|-|TRBJ2-7|20|TRBD2
CASSERGGLAEKRPIYEQYF
TGTGCCAGCAGTGAAAGGGGGGGACTAGCGGAAAAGCGGCCCATCTACGAGCAGTACTTC
>TRBV6-4|many|TRBJ2-1|14|TRBD2
CASSGLAGANEQFF
TGTGCCAGCAGTGGACTAGCGGGAGCCAATGAGCAGTTCTTC
>TRBV5-4|few|TRBJ1-1|15|-
CASTLGGTMNTEAFF
TGTGCCAGCACCCTAGGGGGAACCATGAACACTGAAGCTTTCTTT
>TRBV27|-|TRBJ2-7|17|-
CASSFGWSGSGAYEQYF
TGTGCCAGCAGTTTTGGTTGGTCGGGATCTGGGGCCTACGAGCAGTACTTC